The present T cell receptor (beta chain) was sequenced within a study of shared T cell receptors in the human thymus. The repertoire was sequenced with immunoSEQ multiplex PCR; TCRdb's copy has only in-frame clones and lacks some. This sample carries about 660,000 clones, about 87% of them seen once, and the ten largest clones take 0.009% to 0.0095%. J gave up 9 bases and V 10 bases, and 11 bases lay outside the gene matches. The germline CDR1 and CDR2 sequences are MNHNS and SASEGT. The CDR3 consists of 15 residues. This clone was recorded a few times. These data were also filed under a second study, of human thymus T cells. That report adds: The thymus was resected at corrective cardiac surgery. It looked as if thymic and blood repertoires used V and J genes in a biased way.

This receptor was identified in a boy under two years old with a congenital heart defect. V gene TRBV6-1 combines with J gene TRBJ2-1, with 14 bases that match TRBD2. Sequencing was done on a sample of thymocytes. This CDR3 reads CATFSGTSGRGEQFF. In DNA form, the CDR3 reads TGTGCCACTTTCTCCGGGACTAGCGGGAGAGGTGAGCAGTTCTTC.